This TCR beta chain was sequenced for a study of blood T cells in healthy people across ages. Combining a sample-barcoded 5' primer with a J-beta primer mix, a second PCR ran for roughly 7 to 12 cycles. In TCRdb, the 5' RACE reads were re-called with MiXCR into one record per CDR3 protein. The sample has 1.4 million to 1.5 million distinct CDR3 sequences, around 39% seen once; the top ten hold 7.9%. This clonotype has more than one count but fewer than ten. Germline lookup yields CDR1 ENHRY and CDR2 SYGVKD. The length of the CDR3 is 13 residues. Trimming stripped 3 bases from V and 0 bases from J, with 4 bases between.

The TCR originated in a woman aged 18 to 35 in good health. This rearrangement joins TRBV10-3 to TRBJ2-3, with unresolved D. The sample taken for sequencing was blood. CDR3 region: CAISERSTDTQYF. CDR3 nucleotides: TGTGCCATCAGTGAACGTAGCACAGATACGCAGTATTTT.